The subject of this entry is one T cell receptor (beta chain). Its cognate antigen has yet to be identified. No base quality values were provided; no much bigger clone lies one nucleotide off. This sample is drawn from a study of blood T cells in healthy people across ages (dated by TCRdb to between 2014 and 2016). A note on the overall study: Template switching captured roughly one uniquely barcoded TCR beta cDNA molecule per two T cells in model experiments. Donors of different ages were randomly distributed across sequencing lanes to avoid experimental bias. Donors were grouped into four age groups: young (average 16 years), middle-aged (about 38), aged (around 60) and long-lived (just over 80). Using deep sequencing normalized with unique cDNA molecular identifiers, the study measured how TCR beta repertoire diversity changes with age. Using the same blood draw, the study looked at two additional independent replicas of 1 million unique cDNA reads for two donors, one aged 18 to 30 and the other aged 80 or older.

Broader findings and caveats from the paper: Total diversity estimates from one million sequenced T cells were considered lower bounds and underestimates. As age increased, observed TCR beta diversity per million T cells dropped in a roughly linear way, and a significant reduction was already evident by age 40. Because profiling used bulk unsorted PBMCs, naive and antigen-experienced compartments could not be compared conclusively. A strong correlation was found between observed TCR beta diversity and the percentage of naive T cells measured by flow cytometry. Because the CMV infection status of the donors was unknown, age-related changes in expanded clonotypes may potentially have been confounded. Compared with the aged group, the long-lived group had more naive CD4+ T cells, fewer expanded clones and increased TCR diversity, a pattern suggesting age selection.

The method behind the library was 5' RACE. TCRdb lists the instrument as Illumina HiSeq 2500. A second PCR of roughly 7 to 11 cycles was performed with a sample-barcoded 5' primer and a J-beta primer mix. Each TCR beta cDNA molecule received a unique molecular identifier from a template-switch 5' adaptor carrying 12 random nucleotides. At least 2.5 million CDR3-containing paired-end reads were obtained from each sample. All of the RNA was converted into first-strand cDNA using the Mint cDNA synthesis kit, with a TRBC-specific oligonucleotide serving as the primer. Following uracil-DNA glycosylase treatment, a first 18-cycle PCR with universal primers M1SS and BC2_uni_R was performed on all cDNA. As for the original processing: Normalization of each sample was performed by random selection of 1 million high-quality reads, each carrying a distinct molecular identifier. Instead of being binned into consensus sequences, reads that shared molecular identifiers were thrown out. CDR3 identification, clonotype clustering and error correction used MiTCR with a Q25 quality threshold and the strictest error-elimination algorithm. A nonparametric unseen species model with Euler transformation was used to estimate a lower bound on total TCR beta diversity. Clones were called with MiXCR by TCRdb after fastp trimmed the public reads at Q25, and only in-frame beta chains were retained. Entries are consolidated by CDR3 protein sequence, retaining the most common genes and DNA. None of the V and J calls come from the authors' own analysis; TCRdb made them. This sample has roughly 680,000 distinct CDR3 sequences in its table, and approximately 52% of those were observed once. Clones ranked in the top ten supply approximately 15% of the sample.

Donors were a few dozen systemically healthy Caucasian individuals from Russia aged 6 to 90 years. Each donor gave about 9.7 milliliters of peripheral blood, drawn into EDTA-treated Vacutainer tubes. Ficoll-Paque density-gradient centrifugation was used to isolate PBMCs, with at least 7 million per sample. Total RNA was extracted from PBMCs with Trizol reagent, with at least 6 micrograms obtained per sample. For every donor, an aliquot of PBMCs went through flow cytometry to measure the percentages of naive CD45RAhigh/CD27high T cells. CDR1 and CDR2, per the germline V gene, are SGHRS and YFSETQ. The CDR3 has 15 amino acids, counting the end cysteine and phenylalanine. Only the CDR3 part of the read is kept: 45 bases, read in frame from the first base.

Sequences were obtained from blood. The chain is made from TRBV5-1 and TRBJ2-4, with TRBD1 perhaps the D gene, on 6 matching bases. Matching the DNA end better, TRBJ2-7 makes the J call doubtful. The source is an elderly woman in good health. The CDR3 loop reads CASSFSLGASYEQYF. The nucleotide sequence is TGCGCCAGCAGCTTTAGCCTGGGGGCCTCCTACGAGCAGTACTTC.